This entry is about one TCR beta chain. What it recognizes is unknown. Time point given: pre-sensitization, week 0. The treatment: therapeutic diphenylcyclopropenone sensitization with weekly scalp DPC. This sample was taken from a study of human T cells and chemical hapten exposure. Study-wide background: An approximately 2 cm by approximately 2 cm inner upper arm patch received 2% DPC for sensitization. Across samples, TCR yields varied, mostly owing to small differences in pooled library volumes. Study results and caveats: The donor cohort had alopecia, so its immune response may not match that of healthy people.

Individual cDNA molecules received unique molecular identifiers in the library. One entry per CDR3 protein, called by TCRdb with MiXCR from the RACE reads. Here the sample spans 85,000 to 120,000 distinct CDR3 sequences, around 10% being singletons. The CDR3 runs to 15 residues. V lost 4 bases to trimming and J lost 2 bases; unmatched junction nucleotides: 5. Germline values: CDR1 SGHTA, CDR2 FQGNSA. The receptor's source is a woman aged 45 to 65 with alopecia areata. Some clones in this sample may be carry-over from other donors' samples. V and J are TRBV7-2 and TRBJ2-1, with TRBD2 identical over 7 bases. The sequencing used whole blood, collected in connection with sensitization to the hapten diphenylcyclopropenone (DPC). The DNA for the CDR3 is TGTGCCAGCAGCTCGCGGGGGATGACCTACAATGAGCAGTTCTTC. Encoded protein: CASSSRGMTYNEQFF.